The 3 T cell receptor beta chains given below trace back to one sample, sequenced in a study of blood T cell repertoires in COVID-19. Clones were sequenced by immunoSEQ multiplex PCR, and TCRdb holds only the in-frame ones, with some missing. The sample lists around 340,000 clones; 75% to 90% were seen once. Sequences were obtained from peripheral blood. These receptors were collected from a woman in her sixties or seventies with COVID-19, enrolled during active disease.

The rearrangement links TRBV21-1 to TRBJ2-3; the table names TRBD1, a call not compared with the DNA. TRBV21-1 represents a pseudogene. The CDR3 has 15 residues. The CDR3 nucleotides read TGTGCCAGCAGCAACCGGGACAGGGATGTAGATACGCAGTATTTT. This gives the protein CASSNRDRDVDTQYF.

The chain combines TRBV11-3 with TRBJ2-3; no clear D. The CDR3 loop spans 15 amino acids. Trimming stripped 2 bases from V and 1 base from J, with 10 bases between. Germline V gene data show CDR1 as SGHNT and CDR2 as YENEEA. As DNA, the CDR3 is TGTGCCAGCAGCTTATCCCCCTCCCGCACAGATACGCAGTATTTT. It specifies CASSLSPSRTDTQYF.

There are a few counts of this clone. The V gene is TRBV27, the J gene TRBJ2-7, with D tentatively TRBD1 (6 bases). The CDR3 sequence is 14 residues long. Looked up from germline, CDR1 is MNHEY and CDR2 is SMNVEV (reference sequence). Trimming stripped 6 bases from V and 2 bases from J, with 14 bases between. CDR3 nucleotides: TGTGCCAGCAGCGGCTGGGACAATACCTACGAGCAGTACTTC. Its protein product is CASSGWDNTYEQYF.